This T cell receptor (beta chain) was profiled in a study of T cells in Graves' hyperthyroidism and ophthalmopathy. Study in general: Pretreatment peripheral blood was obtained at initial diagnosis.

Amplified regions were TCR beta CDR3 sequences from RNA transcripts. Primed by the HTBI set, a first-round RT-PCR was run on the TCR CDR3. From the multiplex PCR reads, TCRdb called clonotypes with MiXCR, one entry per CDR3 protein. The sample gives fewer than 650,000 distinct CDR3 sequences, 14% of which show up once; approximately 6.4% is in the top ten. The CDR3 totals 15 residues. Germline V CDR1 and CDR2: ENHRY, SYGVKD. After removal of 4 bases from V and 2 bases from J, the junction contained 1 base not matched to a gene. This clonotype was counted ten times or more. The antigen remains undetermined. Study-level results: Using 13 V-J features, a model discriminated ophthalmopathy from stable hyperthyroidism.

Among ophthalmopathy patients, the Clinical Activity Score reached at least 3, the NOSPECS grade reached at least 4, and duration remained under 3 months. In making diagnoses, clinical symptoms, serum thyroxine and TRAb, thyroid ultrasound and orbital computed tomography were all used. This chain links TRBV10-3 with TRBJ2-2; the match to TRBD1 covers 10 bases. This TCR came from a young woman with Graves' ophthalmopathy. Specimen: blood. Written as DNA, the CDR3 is TGTGCCATCAGTGGACAGGGGGCTAACACCGGGGAGCTGTTTTTT. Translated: CAISGQGANTGELFF.